The rows below give T cell receptor beta chains drawn from one sample of a study of cytomegalovirus exposure and HLA in healthy donors. Clones were read by immunoSEQ multiplex PCR, and TCRdb kept only the in-frame ones, dropping some. The sample yields about 140,000 clones, around 77% seen once. The sequenced material came from PBMCs. All receptors derive from a man aged 18 to 30 in good health and CMV-seronegative. Both conserved end residues are trimmed from each CDR3. Fields, in order: V gene, clone size, J gene, D gene, CDR3 protein. D genes are given only for firm matches. Part of the rows lack a size; the others show once, few, many or a class for expanded clones.

TRBV7-3	once	TRBJ2-2	TRBD2	ASSLRASGGTHTGELF
TRBV19	.	.	.	ASSISAGEPYEQY
TRBV4-2	.	TRBJ2-4	.	ASSQGHSPTVYIQY
TRBV18	.	TRBJ1-5	TRBD1	ASSPQGTGNQPQH
TRBV4-2	.	TRBJ1-3	.	ASSPLGGQAIT
TRBV25-1	once	TRBJ2-1	TRBD1	ASSWTGLIDEQF
TRBV7-8	few	TRBJ1-2	.	ASSLRSGGGYGYT
TRBV2	.	TRBJ1-1	.	ASSEERRMNTEAF
TRBV7-9	.	TRBJ1-2	.	ASSQATDFYGYT
TRBV19	once	TRBJ1-4	TRBD1	ASRDSEEKLF
TRBV9	.	TRBJ1-4	.	ASSVQGNSEKLF
TRBV11-2	once	TRBJ2-7	.	ASSLVSMAYEQY
TRBV7-2	.	TRBJ1-1	TRBD1	ASSWDRGNTEAF